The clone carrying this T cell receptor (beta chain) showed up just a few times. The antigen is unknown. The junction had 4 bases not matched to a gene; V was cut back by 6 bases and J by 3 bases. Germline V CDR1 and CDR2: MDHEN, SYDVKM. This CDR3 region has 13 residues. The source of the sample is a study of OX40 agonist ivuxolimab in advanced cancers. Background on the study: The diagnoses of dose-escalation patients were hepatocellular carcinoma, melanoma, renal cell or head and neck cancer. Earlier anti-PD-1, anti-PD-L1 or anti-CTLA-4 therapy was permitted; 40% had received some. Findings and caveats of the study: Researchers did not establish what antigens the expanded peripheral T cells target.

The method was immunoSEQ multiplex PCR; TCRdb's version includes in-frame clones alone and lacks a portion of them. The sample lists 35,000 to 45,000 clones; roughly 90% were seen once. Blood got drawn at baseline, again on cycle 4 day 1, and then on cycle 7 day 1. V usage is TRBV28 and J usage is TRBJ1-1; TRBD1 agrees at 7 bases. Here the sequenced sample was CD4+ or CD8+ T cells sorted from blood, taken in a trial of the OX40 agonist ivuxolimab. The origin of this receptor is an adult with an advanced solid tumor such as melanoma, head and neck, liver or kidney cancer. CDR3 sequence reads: CASRVQGDTEAFF. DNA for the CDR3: TGTGCCAGCAGAGTGCAGGGGGACACTGAAGCTTTCTTT.